The 31 T cell receptor beta chains below come from one sample, sequenced in a study of OX40 agonist ivuxolimab in advanced cancers. Here immunoSEQ multiplex PCR was the method, and the copy in TCRdb shows in-frame clones only, minus some. The data hold 70,000 to 95,000 clones, with about 91% observed a single time. The sample here was CD4+ or CD8+ T cells sorted from blood, taken in a trial of the OX40 agonist ivuxolimab. The receptors stem from an adult with an advanced solid tumor such as melanoma, head and neck, liver or kidney cancer.

This chain joins TRBV5-1 and TRBJ2-5; 7 nucleotides line up with TRBD2. The CDR3 runs to 13 residues. Germline CDR1 is SGHRS and CDR2 is YFSETQ. Trimming removed 4 bases from V and 5 bases from J; junction bases left unmatched: 5. The CDR3 region is CASSPGLVETQYF. CDR3 nucleotides: TGCGCCAGCAGCCCTGGACTAGTCGAGACCCAGTACTTC.

The chain has TRBV6-6 and TRBJ1-6, with a weak D call TRBD1 (5 bases). CDR1 is MNHNY and CDR2 is SVGAGI in the germline V gene (reference sequence). CDR3 size: 15 residues. Between the trimmed V and J ends, which lost 6 bases and 3 bases, there was a span of 12 bases. CDR3 DNA: TGTGCCAGCAGCCCCTCGGGACTCTATAATTCACCCCTCCACTTT. This encodes CASSPSGLYNSPLHF.

This clone was seen once. The CDR3 loop reads CAISERPNTVETQYF. Written as DNA, the CDR3 is TGTGCCATCAGTGAGCGCCCCAACACGGTGGAGACCCAGTACTTC. The rearrangement uses TRBV10-3 and TRBJ2-5, with no clear D. The ends were cut back, 2 bases at V and 5 bases at J, with 15 bases in the middle. Germline V gene data show CDR1 as ENHRY and CDR2 as SYGVKD. This CDR3 contains 15 residues.

The J gene is TRBJ2-3, the V gene TRBV5-4; unclear D gene. CDR3 size: 16 residues. CDR1 is SGHNT, CDR2 YYREEE, per germline (reference sequence). The V end lost 2 bases, the J end lost 2 bases, and 15 bases lay between the germline ends. Here the CDR3 DNA reads TGTGCCAGCAGCTTACCGGTCGGGCGCCCCACAGATACGCAGTATTTT. This codes for CASSLPVGRPTDTQYF.

This chain links TRBV5-4 with TRBJ2-7; 9 nucleotides match TRBD1. V shed 4 bases and J 7 bases; nucleotides not matched to a gene: 6. Germline loops: CDR1 SGHNT, CDR2 YYREEE (reference sequence). CDR3 length: 13 residues. The CDR3 bases are TGTGCCAGCAGCCTACCGGGACAGGGTGAGCAGTACTTC. Its protein product is CASSLPGQGEQYF.

This chain connects TRBV6-4 to TRBJ1-3, with D maybe TRBD1 (5 bases). The CDR3 consists of 14 residues. V was clipped by 7 bases and J by 8 bases, with 18 bases between them. Germline assignment: CDR1 MRHNA and CDR2 SNTAGT. As DNA, the CDR3 is TGTGCCAGCACCGACTCGGGGGGAGGCCACACCATATATTTT. Translated: CASTDSGGGHTIYF.

CDR3 DNA: TGTGCCAGCAGCCCGGATGATAGCAATCAGCCCCAGCATTTT. This codes for CASSPDDSNQPQHF. The V gene is TRBV5-4, the J gene TRBJ1-5, with no clear D. Trimming took 4 bases from V and 0 from J, leaving 8 bases between them. The CDR3 loop spans 14 amino acids. CDR1 SGHNT and CDR2 YYREEE come from the germline V gene (reference sequence).

The rearrangement joins TRBV30 to TRBJ1-5; D gene unclear. From germline, CDR1 is GTSNPN and CDR2 SVGIG (reference sequence). The CDR3 sequence is 16 residues long. V gave up 0 bases and J gave up 5 bases, with 17 bases separating them. CDR3 residues: CAWSVLGGRGDQPQHF. In DNA, the CDR3 is TGTGCCTGGAGTGTACTTGGAGGGCGAGGAGATCAGCCCCAGCATTTT.

The chain joins TRBV6-6 to TRBJ2-3; the D gene is possibly TRBD1 (5 bases). This CDR3 has 16 residues. Trimming removed 5 bases from V and 0 bases from J, with 15 bases in between. The germline gives CDR1 MNHNY, CDR2 SVGAGI (reference sequence). The CDR3 nucleotides read TGTGCCAGCAGTCCCTTAGGGGCAGCTAGCACAGATACGCAGTATTTT. Translating gives CASSPLGAASTDTQYF.

This clone was seen once. The chain is built from TRBV5-8 and TRBJ2-2; D assignment may be TRBD1 or TRBD2 (5 bases each). The CDR3 contains 15 residues. The ends were cut back, 2 bases at V and 6 bases at J, with 14 bases in the middle. From germline, CDR1 is SGHTS and CDR2 YDEGEE. CDR3 region: CASSFSRGSAGELFF. CDR3 nucleotides: TGTGCCAGCAGCTTCTCTCGGGGCTCGGCCGGGGAGCTGTTTTTT. Full variable domain (remainder filled in from reference TRBV5-8 and TRBJ2-2): EAGVTQSPTHLIKTRGQQATLRCSPISGHTSVYWYQQALGLGLQFLLWYDEGEERNRGNFPPRFSGRQFPNYSSELNVNALELEDSALYLCASSFSRGSAGELFFGEGSRLTVL.

The chain has TRBV19 and TRBJ2-1; 8 bases line up with TRBD2. The V and J ends lost 4 bases and 4 bases, in that order; junction bases with no gene match: 3. The CDR3 consists of 14 residues. CDR1 LNHDA and CDR2 SQIVND come from the germline V gene (reference sequence). The CDR3 region has the DNA TGTGCCAGTAGTACAGCGGGGGCGTACAATGAGCAGTTCTTC. Encoded protein: CASSTAGAYNEQFF.

This chain links TRBV6-6 with TRBJ1-1; a possible D gene is TRBD1 (5 bases). Per the germline V gene, CDR1 is MNHNY and CDR2 is SVGAGI (reference sequence). This CDR3 is 15 amino acids long. V dropped 4 bases and J dropped 4 bases, with 16 bases sitting between them. CDR3 nucleotide sequence: TGTGCCAGCAGTTTCCCCCGGGCGGGGGGCACTGAAGCTTTCTTT. Its translation is CASSFPRAGGTEAFF.

The genes are TRBV6-1 and TRBJ1-2; D is uncertain. Germline CDR1 and CDR2: MNHNS and SASEGT. This CDR3 region has 15 residues. Between the trimmed V and J ends, which lost 7 bases and 0 bases, there was a span of 15 bases. CDR3 amino acids: CASIGIASANYGYTF. CDR3 nucleotides: TGTGCCAGCATAGGAATAGCATCAGCTAACTATGGCTACACCTTC.

The genes are TRBV5-5 and TRBJ1-5; 9 nucleotides match TRBD1. V trimming: 2 bases; J trimming: 6 bases; junction bases outside the gene matches: 9. The CDR3 extends over 16 amino acids. CDR1 and CDR2 from the germline V gene are SGHKS and YYEKEE (reference sequence). This CDR3 is CASSFTGTGWFQPQHF. CDR3 sequence (DNA): TGTGCCAGCAGCTTCACCGGGACAGGGTGGTTTCAGCCCCAGCATTTT. The full variable domain, rest sourced from reference TRBV5-5 and TRBJ1-5, is DAGVTQSPTHLIKTRGQQVTLRCSPISGHKSVSWYQQVLGQGPQFIFQYYEKEERGRGNFPDRFSARQFPNYSSELNVNALLLGDSALYLCASSFTGTGWFQPQHFGDGTRLSIL.

The chain uses TRBV6-1 and TRBJ1-6; possible D gene TRBD1, 6 bases. Per the germline V gene, CDR1 is MNHNS and CDR2 is SASEGT. The V end lost 8 bases, the J end lost 9 bases, and 14 bases lay between the germline ends. The CDR3 consists of 13 residues. In DNA, the CDR3 is TGTGCCAGCTGGGCAGGGGACGGTTCACCCCTCCACTTT. Protein: CASWAGDGSPLHF.

This rearrangement joins TRBV6-6 to TRBJ2-5, with D possibly matching TRBD2 (6 bases). The CDR3 has 15 amino acids. The germline V gene encodes CDR1 MNHNY and CDR2 SVGAGI (reference sequence). The germline V and J ends were trimmed by 2 bases and 6 bases, with 16 bases remaining between them. The CDR3 DNA sequence: TGTGCCAGCAGTTACCGGGCGTCTAGCGTTAAGACCCAGTACTTC. This gives the protein CASSYRASSVKTQYF.

The rearrangement uses TRBV6-5 and TRBJ2-7; D unclear. V gave up 2 bases and J gave up 3 bases, with 8 bases separating them. This CDR3 region has 13 residues. Germline loops: CDR1 MNHEY, CDR2 SVGAGI. The CDR3, as DNA: TGTGCCAGCAGTTACAGTCAGGACTACGAGCAGTACTTC. Translated: CASSYSQDYEQYF.

CDR3: CASSDRASGSKETQYF. The CDR3 DNA reads TGTGCCAGCAGTGACCGGGCTAGCGGGTCTAAAGAGACCCAGTACTTC. The V gene is TRBV2, the J gene TRBJ2-5; 8 bases are a match to TRBD2. CDR1 SNHLY and CDR2 FYNNEI come from the germline V gene. The CDR3 is 16 residues long. V lost 3 bases to trimming and J lost 3 bases; unmatched junction nucleotides: 9.

The rearrangement joins TRBV4-1 to TRBJ2-2; D gene ambiguous. CDR3 size: 18 residues. Germline assignment: CDR1 MGHRA and CDR2 YSYEKL. The V end lost 3 bases, the J end lost 3 bases, and 20 bases lay between the germline ends. For the CDR3, the DNA is TGCGCCAGCAGCCACCTGATAAGGTCTAATATGGACACCGGGGAGCTGTTTTTT. This gives the protein CASSHLIRSNMDTGELFF.

The rearrangement uses TRBV6-1 and TRBJ2-7, with D perhaps assigned TRBD1 or TRBD2 (5 bases each). Germline lookup yields CDR1 MNHNS and CDR2 SASEGT. CDR3 length: 14 amino acids. V was pared by 6 bases and J by 6 bases, with 18 bases between. DNA of the CDR3: TGTGCCAGCAGGAGCGAGGGGCTAGCTGTCGAGCAGTACTTC. Protein sequence: CASRSEGLAVEQYF.

The chain couples TRBV19 to TRBJ1-4, with D unclear. CDR3 length equals 13 residues. Germline lookup yields CDR1 LNHDA and CDR2 SQIVND (reference sequence). V was clipped by 5 bases and J by 8 bases, with 12 bases between them. CDR3 DNA: TGTGCCAGTAGTGCGTTGGACGGGGAAAAACTGTTTTTT. The encoded protein is CASSALDGEKLFF.

The chain is built from TRBV30 and TRBJ2-7; a possible D gene is TRBD1 (7 bases). Trimming pared 0 bases from V and 1 base from J, leaving 10 bases between. The CDR3 runs 14 residues. Per germline, CDR1 GTSNPN and CDR2 SVGIG (reference sequence). The CDR3 sequence: CAWSVAGGSYEQYF. The CDR3 coding sequence is TGTGCCTGGAGTGTAGCAGGGGGGTCCTACGAGCAGTACTTC.

The chain has TRBV7-3 and TRBJ2-3, with no clear D. The length of the CDR3 is 15 residues. Deletions cut 2 bases from V and 5 bases from J, with 14 bases between. The germline gives CDR1 SGHTA, CDR2 FQGTGA. CDR3 amino acids: CASSLFGGPEDTQYF. The CDR3 coding sequence is TGTGCCAGCAGCTTATTCGGCGGACCAGAAGATACGCAGTATTTT.

This chain joins TRBV30 and TRBJ2-1; D remains unclear. The V and J ends lost 2 bases and 8 bases respectively, with 13 bases between them. CDR3 length: 13 residues. Germline CDR1 is GTSNPN and CDR2 is SVGIG (reference sequence). This CDR3 is CAWSRKGPDEQFF. CDR3 nucleotides: TGTGCCTGGAGTAGGAAAGGTCCCGATGAGCAGTTCTTC.

This clone was counted once. V gene TRBV19 combines with J gene TRBJ2-5; D might be TRBD1 (6 bases). Trimming stripped 5 bases from V and 1 base from J, with 8 bases between. This CDR3 contains 13 residues. The germline CDR1 and CDR2 sequences are LNHDA and SQIVND (reference sequence). CDR3 region: CASSAGAQETQYF. CDR3 DNA: TGTGCCAGTAGTGCAGGGGCCCAAGAGACCCAGTACTTC.

The chain links TRBV11-3 to TRBJ2-7; D gene ambiguous. CDR1 SGHNT and CDR2 YENEEA come from the germline V gene. The CDR3 contains 12 residues. Trimming removed 5 bases from V and 6 bases from J, with 11 bases in between. The CDR3 sequence: CASSPGYLEQYF. The CDR3 bases are TGTGCCAGCAGCCCCGGGTACCTCGAGCAGTACTTC.

This clone occurred a few times. The chain combines TRBV5-1 with TRBJ1-6; D may be TRBD1 (6 bases). The CDR3 spans 13 residues. Trimming shortened V by 3 bases and J by 10 bases, and 11 bases separated the two germline ends. Germline CDR1 reads SGHRS; CDR2 reads YFSETQ. Written as DNA, the CDR3 is TGCGCCAGCAGCTCCCTGACAGGATCACCCCTCCACTTT. It translates to CASSSLTGSPLHF.

The rearrangement uses TRBV5-1 and TRBJ2-2; 8 nucleotides align to TRBD1. Germline V gene lookup returns CDR1 SGHRS and CDR2 YFSETQ. V dropped 3 bases and J dropped 2; count of bases not matched to a gene: 3. The CDR3 has 15 amino acids. CDR3 sequence: CASSSTGGNTGELFF. The CDR3 DNA follows: TGCGCCAGCAGCTCTACAGGGGGAAACACCGGGGAGCTGTTTTTT.

The chain combines TRBV7-3 with TRBJ1-1; the D is unclear. V was shortened by 5 bases and J by 2 bases, with 12 bases between the two germline ends. CDR1 and CDR2 (germline): SGHTA, FQGTGA. This CDR3 has 14 amino acids. The CDR3 DNA sequence: TGTGCCAGCAGCAGAGGCGGTACCAACACTGAAGCTTTCTTT. Translation gives CASSRGGTNTEAFF.

The chain carries TRBV9 and TRBJ2-5; a possible D gene is TRBD2 (6 bases). Trimming removed 2 bases at V and 5 bases at J, with 13 bases between. Germline CDR1 is SGDLS and CDR2 is YYNGEE. The CDR3 is made up of 14 amino acids. CDR3 amino acids: CASSVLAQTETQYF. The CDR3 DNA is TGTGCCAGCAGCGTTCTAGCGCAGACGGAGACCCAGTACTTC. The full variable domain, in which reference TRBV9 and TRBJ2-5 provide the parts outside the CDR3, is DSGVTQTPKHLITATGQRVTLRCSPRSGDLSVYWYQQSLDQGLQFLIQYYNGEERAKGNILERFSAQQFPDLHSELNLSSLELGDSALYFCASSVLAQTETQYFGPGTRLLVL.

V is TRBV11-2 and J is TRBJ2-7; no reliable D call. Trimming shortened V by 2 bases and J by 3 bases, and 8 bases separated the two germline ends. From germline, CDR1 is SGHAT and CDR2 FQNNGV. This CDR3 region has 13 residues. Here the CDR3 reads CASSLHQIYEQYF. The CDR3 bases are TGTGCCAGCAGCTTACATCAAATCTACGAGCAGTACTTC.